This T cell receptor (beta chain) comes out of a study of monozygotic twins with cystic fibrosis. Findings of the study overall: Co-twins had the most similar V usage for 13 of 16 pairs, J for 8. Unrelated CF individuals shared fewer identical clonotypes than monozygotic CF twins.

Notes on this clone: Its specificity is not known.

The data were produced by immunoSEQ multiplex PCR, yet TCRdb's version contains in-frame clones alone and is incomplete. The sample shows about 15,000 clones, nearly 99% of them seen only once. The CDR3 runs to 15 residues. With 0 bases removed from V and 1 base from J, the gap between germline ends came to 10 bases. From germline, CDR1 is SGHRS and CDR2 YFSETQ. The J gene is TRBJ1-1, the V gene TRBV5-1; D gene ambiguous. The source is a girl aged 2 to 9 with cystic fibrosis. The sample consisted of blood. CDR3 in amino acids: CASSLVGDTNTEAFF. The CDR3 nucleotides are TGCGCCAGCAGCTTGGTCGGGGATACGAACACTGAAGCTTTCTTT.